Below are 14 T cell receptor beta chains sequenced from a single sample in a study of blood T cell repertoires in COVID-19 (dated by TCRdb to about 2020). Libraries were constructed by the immunoSEQ multiplex PCR assay. TCRdb took this table from immuneACCESS and kept in-frame rearrangements with V and J called. Such tables lack part of the clones; where checked against another copy, unresolved V genes explain under half of the gap, and the rest is unexplained. This sample lists under 200,000 clones; 88% were detected once. Together, the top ten hold approximately 5.6% of the sample. The sequenced sample consisted of peripheral blood. These TCRs come from a man aged 35-49 years with active or convalescent COVID-19.

This chain links TRBV6-4 with TRBJ1-1, with 7 bases fitting TRBD1. The germline V gene encodes CDR1 MRHNA and CDR2 SNTAGT. J lost 0 bases, V lost 4 bases, and 17 bases had no gene match. The CDR3 length is 19 residues. The chain's CDR3 is CASSVTSTGKPNLNTEAFF. The CDR3, as DNA: TGTGCCAGCAGTGTAACGTCGACAGGGAAACCAAATTTGAACACTGAAGCTTTCTTT.

This clone was observed once. The genes are TRBV19 and TRBJ1-2; no firm D call. The CDR3 is 13 residues long. Between the trimmed V and J ends, which lost 7 bases and 8 bases, there was a span of 17 bases. Germline V lookup: CDR1 LNHDA, CDR2 SQIVND (reference sequence). The CDR3 DNA is TGTGCCAGTACCCCTCTCCCGGGAGGAGGCTACACCTTC. Translating it yields CASTPLPGGGYTF.

The gene calls are TRBV6-5 and TRBJ1-5; 10 nucleotides agree with TRBD1. V was clipped by 7 bases and J by 2 bases; unmatched bases: 5. Per the germline V gene, CDR1 is MNHEY and CDR2 is SVGAGI. The CDR3 contains 15 residues. The CDR3 coding sequence is TGTGCCAGCACCCCGACAGGGGGCGGCAATCAGCCCCAGCATTTT. Translation gives CASTPTGGGNQPQHF.

This chain uses TRBV30 with TRBJ2-1; 7 bases align to TRBD2. This CDR3 has 14 amino acids. Germline lookup yields CDR1 GTSNPN and CDR2 SVGIG (reference sequence). The V and J ends lost 3 bases and 8 bases, in that order; junction bases with no gene match: 10. The CDR3 DNA reads TGTGCCTGGAGACTGGCGGGAGTGTCCCATGAGCAGTTCTTC. As protein: CAWRLAGVSHEQFF.

The J gene is TRBJ2-7, the V gene TRBV19, with TRBD2 matching 7 bases. Unmatched junction bases numbered 10, after V lost 5 bases and J lost 3 bases. The CDR3 has 15 amino acids. Germline V gene sequence: CDR1 LNHDA, CDR2 SQIVND (reference sequence). CDR3 amino acids: CASSLAGEVGYEQYF. The CDR3 DNA sequence: TGTGCCAGTAGTCTCGCGGGGGAAGTAGGCTACGAGCAGTACTTC.

CDR3 region: CASSGGFEKLFF. As DNA, the CDR3 is TGTGCCAGCAGCGGAGGCTTCGAAAAACTGTTTTTT. The chain recombines TRBV28 with TRBJ1-4; no clear D gene. The germline V gene has CDR1 MDHEN and CDR2 SYDVKM. The ends were cut back, 6 bases at V and 8 bases at J, with 10 bases in the middle. CDR3 length: 12 amino acids.

As regards this clone: Other nucleotide sequences in the sample specify the same CDR3. CDR3 coding DNA: TGCGCCAGCAGCTTGTACCCGGGCACCGGGGAGCTGTTTTTT. The encoded protein is CASSLYPGTGELFF. The chain links TRBV5-1 to TRBJ2-2; D is unclear. Per the germline V gene, CDR1 is SGHRS and CDR2 is YFSETQ. The CDR3 loop spans 14 amino acids. V gave up 1 base and J gave up 4 bases, with 8 bases separating them. Supplemented by reference TRBV5-1 and TRBJ2-2, the full variable domain reads KAGVTQTPRYLIKTRGQQVTLSCSPISGHRSVSWYQQTPGQGLQFLFEYFSETQRNKGNFPGRFSGRQFSNSRSEMNVSTLELGDSALYLCASSLYPGTGELFFGEGSRLTVL.

The rearrangement links TRBV19 to TRBJ2-3; D is possibly TRBD2 (6 bases). Germline CDR1 LNHDA, CDR2 SQIVND (reference sequence). CDR3 size: 16 residues. With 3 bases removed from V and 0 bases from J, the gap between germline ends came to 13 bases. This CDR3 reads CASSIPGGESTDTQYF. Here the CDR3 DNA reads TGTGCCAGTAGTATTCCTGGCGGGGAGAGCACAGATACGCAGTATTTT.

The genes are TRBV28 and TRBJ2-7, with a tentative D call TRBD1 (5 bases). Trimming shortened V by 7 bases and J by 3 bases, and 16 bases separated the two germline ends. Per the germline V gene, CDR1 is MDHEN and CDR2 is SYDVKM. This CDR3 contains 14 residues. CDR3 sequence: CASNQGTQIYEQYF. The CDR3 DNA is TGTGCCAGCAATCAGGGAACACAAATCTACGAGCAGTACTTC.

CDR3 sequence reads: CASSLYRVASTDTQYF. The CDR3 nucleotides are TGTGCCAGCAGCTTGTATCGCGTTGCTAGCACAGATACGCAGTATTTT. The rearrangement joins TRBV5-4 to TRBJ2-3, with no clear D. CDR1 is SGHNT and CDR2 is YYREEE in the germline V gene (reference sequence). The V end lost 1 base, the J end lost 0 bases, and 12 bases lay between the germline ends. This CDR3 comprises 16 residues.

With respect to this clone: Other nucleotide sequences in the sample specify the same CDR3. The chain combines TRBV3-1 (or the pseudogene TRBV3-2) with TRBJ1-3; possibly TRBD1 for D (6 bases). The CDR3 length is 16 residues. Germline V lookup: CDR1 LGHDT, CDR2 YNNKEL (reference sequence). Between the trimmed V and J ends, which lost 0 bases and 0 bases, there was a span of 9 bases. CDR3 residues: CASSQDLGGSGNTIYF. In DNA form, the CDR3 reads TGTGCCAGCAGCCAAGATCTAGGGGGCTCTGGAAACACCATATATTTT.

This clone showed up just once. The chain employs TRBV19 and TRBJ2-1, with TRBD2 identical over 9 bases. After removal of 5 bases from V and 6 bases from J, the junction contained 8 bases not matched to a gene. The CDR3 has 15 residues. Germline-derived CDR1 and CDR2 are LNHDA and SQIVND (reference sequence). The CDR3 here is CASSVAGVGGNEQFF. CDR3 DNA sequence: TGTGCCAGTAGTGTAGCGGGAGTCGGTGGCAATGAGCAGTTCTTC. The variable domain in full, with the rest retrieved from reference TRBV19 and TRBJ2-1, is DGGITQSPKYLFRKEGQNVTLSCEQNLNHDAMYWYRQDPGQGLRLIYYSQIVNDFQKGDIAEGYSVSREKKESFPLTVTSAQKNPTAFYLCASSVAGVGGNEQFFGPGTRLTVL.

The rearrangement uses TRBV7-9 and TRBJ2-7; perhaps TRBD1 as D (6 bases). With 6 bases removed from V and 6 bases from J, the gap between germline ends came to 12 bases. The germline V gene encodes CDR1 SEHNR and CDR2 FQNEAQ (reference sequence). The CDR3 is 12 amino acids. The CDR3: CASSSQGFEQYF. CDR3 sequence (DNA): TGTGCCAGCAGTTCTCAGGGGTTCGAGCAGTACTTC.

The chain combines TRBV12-3 or TRBV12-4 with TRBJ2-5; D is uncertain. Between the trimmed V and J ends, which lost 7 bases and 5 bases, there was a span of 11 bases. The CDR3 contains 12 residues. Written as DNA, the CDR3 is TGTGCCAGCACCCCCTCCCCGGAGACCCAGTACTTC. Protein sequence: CASTPSPETQYF.